The clone carrying this T cell receptor (beta chain) was seen only a few times. The donors, healthy Caucasians from Russia, were aged roughly 6 to 90. These data originate in a study of blood T cells in healthy people across ages. The CDR3 extends over 15 amino acids. From germline, CDR1 is SGDLS and CDR2 YYNGEE. The V end was cut by 2 bases, the J end by 7 bases, with 16 bases between. Then a second PCR, running roughly 6 to 12 cycles, was carried out with a sample-barcoded 5' primer and a J-beta primer mix. A single record per CDR3 protein comes from TCRdb applying MiXCR to the 5' RACE reads. Of 1.4 million or so distinct CDR3 sequences in the sample, 42% are singletons; the top ten hold roughly 3.7%.

The chain has TRBV9 and TRBJ2-1; tentative D call: TRBD2 (6 bases). The TCR comes from a woman between 18 and 29 years old in good health. What was sequenced was blood. CDR3 in amino acids: CASSVVGSGRNEQFF. In DNA, the CDR3 is TGTGCCAGCAGCGTGGTTGGAAGCGGGCGGAATGAGCAGTTCTTC. Based on the CDR3 plus reference TRBV9 and TRBJ2-1, the full variable domain is DSGVTQTPKHLITATGQRVTLRCSPRSGDLSVYWYQQSLDQGLQFLIQYYNGEERAKGNILERFSAQQFPDLHSELNLSSLELGDSALYFCASSVVGSGRNEQFFGPGTRLTVL.